These T cell receptor beta chains were read from a single sample in a study of CD8 T cells in ankylosing spondylitis. TCRdb redid the calling of the 5' RACE reads with MiXCR, one entry per CDR3 protein. The data hold 150,000 to 200,000 distinct CDR3 sequences, with more than 10% observed a single time. The sample was blood, either unsorted or a sorted T cell fraction (not recorded which). The receptors were sampled from a male donor with ankylosing spondylitis or in good health (not recorded which). CDR3s include the opening cysteine and the closing phenylalanine or tryptophan. A D gene is named only where the DNA matches it firmly. Clone size appears in some rows only: once, few, many, or a class for an expanded clone.

TRBV6-5	few	TRBJ2-7	TRBD1	TGTGCCAGCAGTTACGGGACAGGGAACGAGCAGTACTTC	CASSYGTGNEQYF
TRBV18	few	TRBJ2-7	-	TGTGCCAGCTCACCTCAAGTAATATCCCCGTCCTACGAGCAGTACTTC	CASSPQVISPSYEQYF
TRBV3-1	few	TRBJ2-3	TRBD2	TGTGCCAGCAGCCAAGGTCTAGCGGGGACAGATACGCAGTATTTT	CASSQGLAGTDTQYF
TRBV10-3	-	TRBJ1-1	-	TGTGCCATCAGTGAGTCTTGGATGAACACTGAAGCTTTCTTT	CAISESWMNTEAFF
TRBV11-1	few	TRBJ1-5	TRBD1	TGTGCCAGCAGCGCGGCCCGACAGGGCTATAGCAATCAGCCCCAGCATTTT	CASSAARQGYSNQPQHF
TRBV10-3	-	TRBJ2-1	TRBD2	TGTGCCATCAGTGATACCGGGGGGGCCGGTAATGAGCAGTTCTTC	CAISDTGGAGNEQFF
TRBV10-2	few	TRBJ2-1	-	TGCGCCAGCACCTGGGCGGCTTCCTACAATGAGCAGTTCTTC	CASTWAASYNEQFF
TRBV3-1	few	TRBJ2-1	-	TGTGCCAGCAGCCAGAGAGTACTAGGTCGGGGGTTTTACAATGAGCAGTTCTTC	CASSQRVLGRGFYNEQFF
TRBV2	many	TRBJ2-7	-	TGTGCCAGCAGTGACCCTGGGGCCTACGAGCAGTACTTC	CASSDPGAYEQYF
TRBV7-8	-	TRBJ1-2	-	TGTGCCAGCAGCTTAGTCAGTAACTATGGCTACACCTTC	CASSLVSNYGYTF
TRBV6-5	few	TRBJ2-7	-	TGTGCCAGCAGCACCACGGGTTACGAGCAGTACTTC	CASSTTGYEQYF
TRBV10-3	few	TRBJ2-1	TRBD2	TGTGCCATCAGTGAGGCTAGCGGGGGCCCTGTATCCTACAATGAGCAGTTCTTC	CAISEASGGPVSYNEQFF
TRBV7-9	-	TRBJ2-2	-	TGTGCCAGCGCCACCATCCACCTCTCCAAGGATACCGGGGAGCTGTTTTTT	CASATIHLSKDTGELFF
TRBV15	many	TRBJ2-2	TRBD1	TGTGCCACTAGATCGGACAGGGCCTCCGGGGAGCTGTTTTTT	CATRSDRASGELFF
TRBV7-9	few	TRBJ2-1	-	TGTGCCAGCAGCTTCGGACTCGACAATGAGCAGTTCTTC	CASSFGLDNEQFF
TRBV21-1	many	TRBJ1-6	-	TGTGCCAGCAGCAAGGGGCCGTCTCAGAGCTCCTATAATTCACCCCTCCACTTT	CASSKGPSQSSYNSPLHF
TRBV11-1	few	TRBJ2-7	TRBD2	TGTGCCAGCAGCTTATTGACCGCTGAGGGACTAGCGGAGGTGGCCCACGAGCAGTACTTC	CASSLLTAEGLAEVAHEQYF
TRBV29-1	-	TRBJ2-5	-	TGCAGCGTTGAATGGAACCAAGAGACCCAGTACTTC	CSVEWNQETQYF
TRBV27	few	TRBJ1-1	-	TGTGCCAGCAGACAGGGTCCCACTGAAGCTTTCTTT	CASRQGPTEAFF